The 15 T cell receptor beta chains below were found in one sample sequenced in a study of T-cell reconstitution after alpha-beta-depleted transplantation in children. Preparing the TCRbeta library involved the use of unique molecular identifiers. MiXCR, run by TCRdb on the PCR reads, gives a single entry per CDR3 protein. The sample consists of nearly 550,000 distinct CDR3 sequences, approximately 20% of them appearing once. The sequencing used PBMCs from the stem cell graft donor, collected from the stem cell graft. The receptors shown here come from a human donor who donated a stem cell graft to a child with acute lymphoblastic leukemia.

Only a few counts were recorded for this clonotype. The chain joins TRBV12-3 or TRBV12-4 to TRBJ2-7; 7 positions agree with TRBD1. This CDR3 is built from 14 residues. J lost 8 bases, V lost 3 bases, and 10 bases had no gene match. Written as DNA, the CDR3 is TGTGCCAGCAGTTTCCCGGGACAGACTACAAAGCAGTACTTC. The encoded protein is CASSFPGQTTKQYF.

The chain has TRBV12-3 or TRBV12-4 and TRBJ1-1; D gene uncertain. The CDR3 runs to 13 residues. With 7 bases removed from V and 4 bases from J, the gap between germline ends came to 13 bases. For the CDR3, the DNA is TGTGCCAGCACCCCTCCCCCGGGCACTGAAGCTTTCTTT. This codes for CASTPPPGTEAFF.

The gene calls are TRBV29-1 and TRBJ2-5, with D uncertain. Trimming took 0 bases from V and 5 from J, leaving 16 bases between them. The CDR3 is made up of 15 amino acids. CDR1 and CDR2 from the germline V gene are SQVTM and ANQGSEA. The CDR3 region is CSVEDGATEWETQYF. CDR3 coding DNA: TGCAGCGTTGAAGATGGCGCGACCGAATGGGAGACCCAGTACTTC.

This CDR3 is CASSLKIQGSLYEKLFF. DNA of the CDR3: TGTGCCAGCAGCTTAAAAATACAGGGGAGCCTTTACGAAAAACTGTTTTTT. This chain uses TRBV7-9 with TRBJ1-4; 7 nucleotides line up with TRBD1. The CDR3 totals 17 residues. V shed 2 bases, J shed 8 bases, and the junction held 14 bases outside the gene matches. Germline CDR1 and CDR2: SEHNR and FQNEAQ (reference sequence).

The CDR3 nucleotides read TGTGCCAGCAGCCCACCGTACCAAGAGACCCAGTACTTC. Residues: CASSPPYQETQYF. This sequence joins TRBV3-1 and TRBJ2-5; D gene ambiguous. Between the trimmed V and J ends, which lost 4 bases and 0 bases, there was a span of 6 bases. Germline V gene sequence: CDR1 LGHDT, CDR2 YNNKEL (reference sequence). The CDR3 has 13 amino acids.

V usage is TRBV21-1 and J usage is TRBJ2-5; TRBD2, as called in the table, went unchecked against the DNA. TRBV21-1 is described as a pseudogene. This CDR3 is built from 19 residues. The CDR3 DNA is TGTGCCAGCAGCAAGGGCCCAGCGCGGGAGGGCCGAGGGCAAGAGACCCAGTACTTC. Translating gives CASSKGPAREGRGQETQYF.

V is TRBV6-5 and J is TRBJ1-4; D possibly corresponds to TRBD1 (5 bases). CDR1 MNHEY and CDR2 SVGAGI come from the germline V gene. CDR3 size: 16 residues. V was pared by 0 bases and J by 4 bases, with 12 bases between. In nucleotides, the CDR3 is TGTGCCAGCAGTTACTCCCCAGGACAAGTTAATGAAAAACTGTTTTTT. Translation: CASSYSPGQVNEKLFF.

The rearrangement uses TRBV28 and TRBJ2-3; D uncertain. Germline-derived CDR1 and CDR2 are MDHEN and SYDVKM. The CDR3 loop spans 14 amino acids. With 3 bases removed from V and 2 bases from J, the gap between germline ends came to 9 bases. The CDR3 spells CASSLPRFTDTQYF. The CDR3 DNA reads as TGTGCCAGCAGTTTGCCTAGATTCACAGATACGCAGTATTTT. The full variable domain, with the rest looked up from reference TRBV28 and TRBJ2-3, is DVKVTQSSRYLVKRTGEKVFLECVQDMDHENMFWYRQDPGLGLRLIYFSYDVKMKEKGDIPEGYSVSREKKERFSLILESASTNQTSMYLCASSLPRFTDTQYFGPGTRLTVL.

This CDR3 is CSARVVGEGPHDYNEQFF. Here the CDR3 DNA reads TGCAGTGCTAGAGTTGTGGGGGAAGGCCCTCACGACTACAATGAGCAGTTCTTC. The chain couples TRBV20-1 to TRBJ2-1; either TRBD1 or TRBD2 may fit D (5 bases each). Germline V gene lookup returns CDR1 DFQATT and CDR2 SNEGSKA (reference sequence). The CDR3 loop spans 18 amino acids. V dropped 1 base and J dropped 3 bases, with 22 bases sitting between them.

The chain has TRBV29-1 and TRBJ1-1; no clear D. Trimming cost V 3 bases and J 0 bases, with 11 bases left between them. The CDR3 sequence is 14 residues long. Germline V gene lookup returns CDR1 SQVTM and CDR2 ANQGSEA. CDR3 bases: TGCAGCGTTGATGGGGTCAGGATGAACACTGAAGCTTTCTTT. Its protein product is CSVDGVRMNTEAFF.

This clonotype was counted between two and nine times. V is TRBV9 and J is TRBJ1-6, with D perhaps matching TRBD1 (5 bases). The CDR3 extends over 17 amino acids. CDR1 SGDLS and CDR2 YYNGEE come from the germline V gene. V was cut by 3 bases and J by 14 bases, with 27 bases left in between. The chain's CDR3 is CASSGPRQGSPRGALHF. In nucleotides, the CDR3 is TGTGCCAGCAGCGGGCCCCGTCAGGGCTCCCCGAGAGGGGCCCTCCACTTT.

V and J are TRBV6-2 or TRBV6-3 and TRBJ2-7; D uncertain. The CDR3 runs to 12 residues. Between the trimmed V and J ends, which lost 3 bases and 5 bases, there was a span of 8 bases. CDR1 is MNHEY, CDR2 SVGEGT, per germline. CDR3 in DNA: TGTGCCAGCAGTTATGTGGCCCACGAGCAGTACTTC. This sequence encodes CASSYVAHEQYF.

A few counts support this clonotype. The J gene is TRBJ1-1, the V gene TRBV12-3 or TRBV12-4, with a tentative D call TRBD1 (6 bases). With 6 bases removed from V and 5 bases from J, the gap between germline ends came to 13 bases. The CDR3 extends over 13 amino acids. Written as DNA, the CDR3 is TGTGCCAGCAGAGGGACATCGGCGACTGAAGCTTTCTTT. Translation: CASRGTSATEAFF.

The rearrangement links TRBV18 to TRBJ2-5; D is perhaps TRBD1 (6 bases). V lost 3 bases and J lost 4, with 18 bases in between. CDR1 KGHSH and CDR2 LQKENI come from the germline V gene. The CDR3 totals 16 residues. CDR3 residues: CASSPSSQARGETQYF. The DNA for the CDR3 is TGTGCCAGCTCACCCTCCTCTCAGGCCAGGGGAGAGACCCAGTACTTC.

This clonotype was found many times. The chain has TRBV2 and TRBJ2-7, with 7 bases that match TRBD1. J gave up 0 bases and V 4 bases, and 12 bases lay outside the gene matches. This CDR3 is built from 17 residues. The V gene's germline CDR1 is SNHLY and CDR2 FYNNEI. This CDR3 reads CASSGAPDRVSSYEQYF. The CDR3, as DNA: TGTGCCAGCAGTGGGGCCCCCGACAGGGTGAGCTCCTACGAGCAGTACTTC.